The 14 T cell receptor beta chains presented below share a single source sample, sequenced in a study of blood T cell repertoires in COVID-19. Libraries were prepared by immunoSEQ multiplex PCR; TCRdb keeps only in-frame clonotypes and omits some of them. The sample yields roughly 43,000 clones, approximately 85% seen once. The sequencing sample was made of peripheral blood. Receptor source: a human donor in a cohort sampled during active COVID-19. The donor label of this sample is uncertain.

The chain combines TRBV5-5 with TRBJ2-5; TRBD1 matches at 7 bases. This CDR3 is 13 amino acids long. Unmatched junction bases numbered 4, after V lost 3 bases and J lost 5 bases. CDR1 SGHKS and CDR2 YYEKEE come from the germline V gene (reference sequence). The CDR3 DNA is TGTGCCAGCAGCTCCGGGACAGTGGAGACCCAGTACTTC. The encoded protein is CASSSGTVETQYF.

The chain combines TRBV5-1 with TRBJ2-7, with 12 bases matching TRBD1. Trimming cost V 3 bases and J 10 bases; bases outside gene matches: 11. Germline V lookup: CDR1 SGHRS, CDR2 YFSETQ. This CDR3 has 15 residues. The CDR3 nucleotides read TGCGCCAGCAGCTCGGGAGGTGGGACAGGGGGCAGTCAGTACTTC. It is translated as CASSSGGGTGGSQYF.

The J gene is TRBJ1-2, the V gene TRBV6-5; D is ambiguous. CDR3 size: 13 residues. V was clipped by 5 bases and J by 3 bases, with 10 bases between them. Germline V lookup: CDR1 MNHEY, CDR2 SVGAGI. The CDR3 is CASSQMQDYGYTF. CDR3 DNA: TGTGCCAGCAGTCAAATGCAGGACTATGGCTACACCTTC.

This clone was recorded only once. The CDR3: CASSSGLENSYNEQFF. DNA for the CDR3: TGTGCCAGCAGTTCCGGACTAGAGAACTCCTACAATGAGCAGTTCTTC. The chain employs TRBV7-9 and TRBJ2-1; 7 bases are shared with TRBD2. The germline V gene has CDR1 SEHNR and CDR2 FQNEAQ (reference sequence). This CDR3 comprises 16 residues. V trimming: 6 bases; J trimming: 0 bases; junction bases outside the gene matches: 8.

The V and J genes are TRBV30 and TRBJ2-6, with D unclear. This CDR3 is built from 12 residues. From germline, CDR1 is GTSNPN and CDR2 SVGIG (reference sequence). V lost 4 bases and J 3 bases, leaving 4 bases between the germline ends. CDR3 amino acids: CAWNIGANVLTF. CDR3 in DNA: TGTGCCTGGAATATTGGGGCCAACGTCCTGACTTTC.

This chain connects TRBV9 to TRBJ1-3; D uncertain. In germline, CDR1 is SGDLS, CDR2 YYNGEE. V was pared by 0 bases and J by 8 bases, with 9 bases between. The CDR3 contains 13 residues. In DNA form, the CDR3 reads TGTGCCAGCAGCGTAGACCAGTCAGACACCATATATTTT. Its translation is CASSVDQSDTIYF. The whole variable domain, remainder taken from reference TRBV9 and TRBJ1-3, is DSGVTQTPKHLITATGQRVTLRCSPRSGDLSVYWYQQSLDQGLQFLIQYYNGEERAKGNILERFSAQQFPDLHSELNLSSLELGDSALYFCASSVDQSDTIYFGEGSWLTVV.

This CDR3 reads CASSQDDRGGRQYF. The CDR3 bases are TGTGCCAGCAGCCAAGATGACCGGGGGGGCAGGCAGTACTTC. The rearrangement joins TRBV3-1 (or the pseudogene TRBV3-2) to TRBJ2-7; the match to TRBD2 covers 8 bases. Germline values: CDR1 LGHDT, CDR2 YNNKEL (reference sequence). J was trimmed by 9 bases and V by 0 bases; bases with no gene match: 7. There are 14 residues in the CDR3.

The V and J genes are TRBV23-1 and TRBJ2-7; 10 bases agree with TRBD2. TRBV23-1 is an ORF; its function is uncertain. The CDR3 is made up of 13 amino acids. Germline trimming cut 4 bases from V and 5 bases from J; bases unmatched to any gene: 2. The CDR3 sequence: CASSLTSGDEQYF. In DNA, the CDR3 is TGCGCCAGCAGTCTTACTAGCGGGGACGAGCAGTACTTC.

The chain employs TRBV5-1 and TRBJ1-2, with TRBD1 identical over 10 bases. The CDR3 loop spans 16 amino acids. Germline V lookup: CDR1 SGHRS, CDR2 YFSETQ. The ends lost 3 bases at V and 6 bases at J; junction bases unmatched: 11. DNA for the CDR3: TGCGCCAGCAGCTCCGGACAGGGGGGCGAAGTGCATGGCTACACCTTC. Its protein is CASSSGQGGEVHGYTF.

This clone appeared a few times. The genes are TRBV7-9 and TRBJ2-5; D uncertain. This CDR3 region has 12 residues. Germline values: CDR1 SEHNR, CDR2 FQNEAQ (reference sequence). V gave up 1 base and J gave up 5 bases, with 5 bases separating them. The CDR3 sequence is CASSLVSETQYF. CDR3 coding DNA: TGTGCCAGCAGCTTAGTATCCGAGACCCAGTACTTC.

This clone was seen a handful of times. In nucleotides, the CDR3 is TGTGCCAGCAGCCAAGAGGGGGGCTCCTACAATGAGCAGTTCTTC. Translation gives CASSQEGGSYNEQFF. This chain connects TRBV4-2 to TRBJ2-1; D might be TRBD2 (6 bases). The V end was cut by 0 bases, the J end by 0 bases, with 6 bases between. Germline CDR1 is LGHNA and CDR2 is YNFKEQ. The CDR3 is 15 amino acids.

CDR3 bases: TGTGCCAGCAGCTTAATAGCGGCATACTCCTACGAGCAGTACTTC. It specifies CASSLIAAYSYEQYF. The chain recombines TRBV11-2 with TRBJ2-7; perhaps TRBD2 as D (6 bases). This CDR3 is 15 amino acids long. V dropped 2 bases and J dropped 0 bases, with 11 bases sitting between them. Germline CDR1 reads SGHAT; CDR2 reads FQNNGV.

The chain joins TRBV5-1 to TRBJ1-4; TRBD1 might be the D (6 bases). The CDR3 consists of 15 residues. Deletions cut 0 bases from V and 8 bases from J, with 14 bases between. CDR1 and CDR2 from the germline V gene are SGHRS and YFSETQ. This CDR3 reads CASSLEGGRGEKLFF. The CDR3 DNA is TGCGCCAGCAGCTTGGAGGGGGGGCGAGGCGAAAAACTGTTTTTT. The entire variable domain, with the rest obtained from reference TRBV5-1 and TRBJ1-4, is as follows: KAGVTQTPRYLIKTRGQQVTLSCSPISGHRSVSWYQQTPGQGLQFLFEYFSETQRNKGNFPGRFSGRQFSNSRSEMNVSTLELGDSALYLCASSLEGGRGEKLFFGSGTQLSVL.

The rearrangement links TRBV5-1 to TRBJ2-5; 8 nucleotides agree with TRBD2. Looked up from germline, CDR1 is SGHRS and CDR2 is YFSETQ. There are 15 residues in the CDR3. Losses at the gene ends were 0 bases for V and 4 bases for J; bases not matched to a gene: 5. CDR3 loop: CASSLEQAGGETQYF. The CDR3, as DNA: TGCGCCAGCAGCTTGGAACAGGCGGGGGGAGAGACCCAGTACTTC.